This T cell receptor (beta chain) emerged from a study of tumor-infiltrating lymphocytes in localized non-small cell lung cancer. Per germline, CDR1 LNHDA and CDR2 SQIVND (reference sequence). V was clipped by 6 bases and J by 2 bases, with 16 bases between them. The CDR3 consists of 15 residues. Clones were read by immunoSEQ multiplex PCR, and TCRdb kept only the in-frame ones, dropping some. The sample contains about 12,000 clones, about four fifths of which appear only once. The sample consisted of lung tumor tissue. This chain uses TRBV19 with TRBJ1-1; D is possibly TRBD1 (5 bases). This clonotype was obtained from a human donor with non-small cell lung cancer. The CDR3 here is CASSVTQGLNTEAFF. The CDR3 coding sequence is TGTGCCAGTAGCGTAACCCAGGGACTTAACACTGAAGCTTTCTTT.